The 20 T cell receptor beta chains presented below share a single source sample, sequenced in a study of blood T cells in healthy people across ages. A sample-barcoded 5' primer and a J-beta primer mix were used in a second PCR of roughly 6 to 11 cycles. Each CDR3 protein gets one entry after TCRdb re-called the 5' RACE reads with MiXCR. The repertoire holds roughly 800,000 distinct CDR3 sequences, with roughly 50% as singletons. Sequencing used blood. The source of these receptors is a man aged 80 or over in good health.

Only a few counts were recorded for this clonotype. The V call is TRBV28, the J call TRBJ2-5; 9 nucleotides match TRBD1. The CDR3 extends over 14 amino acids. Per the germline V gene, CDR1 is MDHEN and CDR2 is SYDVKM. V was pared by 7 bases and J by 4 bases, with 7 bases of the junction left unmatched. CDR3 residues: CASTPRTGAETQYF. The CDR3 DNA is TGTGCCAGCACCCCCCGGACAGGGGCAGAGACCCAGTACTTC.

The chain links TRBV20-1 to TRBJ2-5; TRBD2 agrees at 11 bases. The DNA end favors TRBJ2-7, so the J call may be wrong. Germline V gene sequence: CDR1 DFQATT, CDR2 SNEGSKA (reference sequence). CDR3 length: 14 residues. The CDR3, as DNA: TGCAGTGCAACTACTAGCGGGAGCGTTGACGAGCAGTACTTC. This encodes CSATTSGSVDEQYF.

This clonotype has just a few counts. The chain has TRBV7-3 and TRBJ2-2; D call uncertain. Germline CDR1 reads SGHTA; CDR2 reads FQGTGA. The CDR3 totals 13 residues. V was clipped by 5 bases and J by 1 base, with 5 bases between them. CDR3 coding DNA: TGTGCCAGCAGCCTACTGAACACCGGGGAGCTGTTTTTT. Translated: CASSLLNTGELFF.

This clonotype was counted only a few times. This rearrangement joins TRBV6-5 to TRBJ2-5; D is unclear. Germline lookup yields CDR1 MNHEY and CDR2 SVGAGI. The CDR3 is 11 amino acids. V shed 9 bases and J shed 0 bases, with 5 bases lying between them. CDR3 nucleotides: TGTGCCAGTAGGCACCAAGAGACCCAGTACTTC. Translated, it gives CASRHQETQYF.

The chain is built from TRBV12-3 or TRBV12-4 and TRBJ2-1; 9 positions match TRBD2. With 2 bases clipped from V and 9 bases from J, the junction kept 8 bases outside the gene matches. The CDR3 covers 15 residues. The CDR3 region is CASSLSPSGMGEQFF. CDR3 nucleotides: TGTGCCAGCAGTTTAAGTCCTAGCGGGATGGGTGAGCAGTTCTTC.

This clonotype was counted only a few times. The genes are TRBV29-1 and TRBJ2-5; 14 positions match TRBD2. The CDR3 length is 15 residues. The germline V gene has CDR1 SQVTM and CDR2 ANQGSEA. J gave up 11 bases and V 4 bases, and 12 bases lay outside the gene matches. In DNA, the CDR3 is TGCAGCGTTGGACAGACTAGCGGGAGGGCCGTTGAGCAGTACTTC. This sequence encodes CSVGQTSGRAVEQYF.

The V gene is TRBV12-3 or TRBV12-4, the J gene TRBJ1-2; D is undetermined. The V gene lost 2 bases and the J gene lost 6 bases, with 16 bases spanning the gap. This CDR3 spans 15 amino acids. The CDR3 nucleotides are TGTGCCAGCAGTTTATATCGCCTGGCAGTGGATGGCTACACCTTC. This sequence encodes CASSLYRLAVDGYTF.

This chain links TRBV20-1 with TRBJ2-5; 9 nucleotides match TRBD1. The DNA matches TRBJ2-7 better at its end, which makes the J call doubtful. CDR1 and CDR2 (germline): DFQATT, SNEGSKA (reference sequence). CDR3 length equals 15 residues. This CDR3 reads CSASRGGQGKSEQYF. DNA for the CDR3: TGCAGTGCTAGCCGAGGGGGACAGGGAAAGTCCGAGCAGTACTTC.

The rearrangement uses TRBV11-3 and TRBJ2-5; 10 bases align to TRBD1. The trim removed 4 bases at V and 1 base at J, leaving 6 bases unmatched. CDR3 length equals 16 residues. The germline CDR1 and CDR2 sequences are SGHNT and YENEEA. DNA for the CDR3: TGTGCCAGCAGCTCGGGGGACAGGGGAGGCCAAGAGACCCAGTACTTC. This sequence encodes CASSSGDRGGQETQYF.

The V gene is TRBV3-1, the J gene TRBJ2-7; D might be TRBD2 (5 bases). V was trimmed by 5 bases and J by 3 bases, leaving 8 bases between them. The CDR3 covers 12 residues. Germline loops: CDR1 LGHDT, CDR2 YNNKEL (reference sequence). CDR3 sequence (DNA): TGTGCCAGCAGCGTGACTATCTACGAGCAGTACTTC. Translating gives CASSVTIYEQYF.

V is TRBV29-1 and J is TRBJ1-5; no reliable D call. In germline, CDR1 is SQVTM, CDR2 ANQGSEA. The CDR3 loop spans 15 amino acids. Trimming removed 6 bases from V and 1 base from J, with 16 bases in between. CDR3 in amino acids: CSVAETLESNQPQHF. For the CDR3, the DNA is TGCAGCGTCGCAGAAACCCTAGAGAGCAATCAGCCCCAGCATTTT.

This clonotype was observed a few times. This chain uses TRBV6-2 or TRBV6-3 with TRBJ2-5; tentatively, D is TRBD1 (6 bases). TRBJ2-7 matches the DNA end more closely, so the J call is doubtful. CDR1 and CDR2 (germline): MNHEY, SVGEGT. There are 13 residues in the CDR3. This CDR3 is CASSWRTDGEQYF. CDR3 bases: TGTGCCAGCAGTTGGAGGACAGATGGCGAGCAGTACTTC.

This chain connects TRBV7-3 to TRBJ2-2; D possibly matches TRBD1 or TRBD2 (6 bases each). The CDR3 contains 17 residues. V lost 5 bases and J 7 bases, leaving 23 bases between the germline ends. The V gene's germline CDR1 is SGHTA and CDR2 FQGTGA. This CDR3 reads CASSPLGGGLKYGELFF. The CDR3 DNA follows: TGTGCCAGCAGCCCCCTGGGTGGGGGGCTGAAGTACGGGGAGCTGTTTTTT.

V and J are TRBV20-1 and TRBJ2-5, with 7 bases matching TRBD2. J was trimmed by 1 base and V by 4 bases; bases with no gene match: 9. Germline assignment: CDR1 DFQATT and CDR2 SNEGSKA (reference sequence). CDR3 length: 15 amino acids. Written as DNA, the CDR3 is TGCAGTGCTACTCCCGGACTAGACCCCCAAGAGACCCAGTACTTC. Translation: CSATPGLDPQETQYF.

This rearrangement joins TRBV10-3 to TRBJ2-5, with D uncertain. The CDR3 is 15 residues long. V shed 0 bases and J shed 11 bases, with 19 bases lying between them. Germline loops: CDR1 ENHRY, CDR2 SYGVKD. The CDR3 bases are TGTGCCATCAGTGAGTCGGGGATAGCTGCCAATGAGCAGTACTTC. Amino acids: CAISESGIAANEQYF.

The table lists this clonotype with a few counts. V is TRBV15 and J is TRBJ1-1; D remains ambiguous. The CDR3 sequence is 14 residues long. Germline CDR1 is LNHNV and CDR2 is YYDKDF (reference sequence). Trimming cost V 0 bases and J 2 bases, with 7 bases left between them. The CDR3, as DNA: TGTGCCACCAGCAGAGATTTGGTCAACACTGAAGCTTTCTTT. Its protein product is CATSRDLVNTEAFF.

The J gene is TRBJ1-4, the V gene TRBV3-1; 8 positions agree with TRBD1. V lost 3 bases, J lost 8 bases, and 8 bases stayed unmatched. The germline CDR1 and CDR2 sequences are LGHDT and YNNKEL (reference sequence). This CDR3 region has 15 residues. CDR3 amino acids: CASSQAGTGAEKLFF. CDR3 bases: TGTGCCAGCAGCCAGGCCGGGACAGGAGCGGAAAAACTGTTTTTT.

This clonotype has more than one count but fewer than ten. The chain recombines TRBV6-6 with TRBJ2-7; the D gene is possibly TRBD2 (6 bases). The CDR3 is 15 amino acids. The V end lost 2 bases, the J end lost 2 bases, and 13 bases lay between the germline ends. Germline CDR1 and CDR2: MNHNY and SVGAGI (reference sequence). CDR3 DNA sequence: TGTGCCAGCAGTTACCGCGGGGCAGGGCCCTACGAGCAGTACTTC. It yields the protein CASSYRGAGPYEQYF.

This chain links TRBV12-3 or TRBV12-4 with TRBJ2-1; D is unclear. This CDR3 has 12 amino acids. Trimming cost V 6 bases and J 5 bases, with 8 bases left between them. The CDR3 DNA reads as TGTGCCAGCAGACCTTTGGACAATGAGCAGTTCTTC. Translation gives CASRPLDNEQFF.

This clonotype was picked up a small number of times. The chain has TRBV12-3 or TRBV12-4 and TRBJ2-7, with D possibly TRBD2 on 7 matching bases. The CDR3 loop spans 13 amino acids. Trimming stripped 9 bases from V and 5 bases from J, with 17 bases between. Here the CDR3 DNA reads TGTGCCAGAAAGGGGGGGGGTTTCGACGAGCAGTACTTC. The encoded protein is CARKGGGFDEQYF.